This T cell receptor (beta chain) was sequenced during a study of shared clonotypes between healthy human individuals. Produced via immunoSEQ multiplex PCR; TCRdb's table is partial and in-frame only. The sample records just over 2,000,000 clones, 85% to 95% being singletons. To note about this clone: Its target is unknown.

Regarding the study as a whole: The study found about 5% of naive CD4 clonotypes shared across a few donors. Non-shared clonotypes displayed generation probabilities falling below those of clonotypes present in all four donors.

CDR3 length: 16 amino acids. V was shortened by 5 bases and J by 2 bases, with 18 bases between the two germline ends. CDR1 and CDR2 (germline): WSHSY, SAAADI. Naive-designated CD8 cells lacked CD45RO, were positively enriched for CCR7, and omitted terminally differentiated effector memory CD45RA+ cells. This TCR derives from a man younger than 35 in good health. Sequenced: naive CD8+ T cells sorted from blood. The genes are TRBV10-2 and TRBJ1-1, with D tentatively TRBD1 (6 bases). CDR3 DNA: TGCGCCAGCAGTACCCCATGGACAGAATTAAACACTGAAGCTTTCTTT. It codes for CASSTPWTELNTEAFF.